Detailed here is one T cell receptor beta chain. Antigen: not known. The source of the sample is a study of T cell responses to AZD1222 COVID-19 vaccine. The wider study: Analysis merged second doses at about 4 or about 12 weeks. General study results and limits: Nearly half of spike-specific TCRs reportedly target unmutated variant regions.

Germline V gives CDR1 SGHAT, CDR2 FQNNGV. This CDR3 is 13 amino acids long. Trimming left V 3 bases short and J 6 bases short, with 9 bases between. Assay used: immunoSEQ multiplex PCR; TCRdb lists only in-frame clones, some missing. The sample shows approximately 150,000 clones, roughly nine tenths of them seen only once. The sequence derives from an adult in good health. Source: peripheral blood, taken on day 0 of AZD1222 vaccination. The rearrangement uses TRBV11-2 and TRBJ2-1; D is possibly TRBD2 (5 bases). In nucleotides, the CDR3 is TGTGCCAGCAGCTTGCCTAGCTCCAATGAGCAGTTCTTC. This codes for CASSLPSSNEQFF.